Listed below are T cell receptor beta chains from one sample, sequenced in a study of T-cell memory formation after mild COVID-19. TCRdb analysed the 5' RACE reads with MiXCR anew, one entry per CDR3 protein. The profile shows fewer than 700,000 distinct CDR3 sequences, approximately 18% of them singletons. The sample taken for sequencing was PBMCs or a T cell subset sorted from them (not recorded which). The receptors stem from an adult woman who had mild COVID-19 (a few samples of this study predate the infection). Cell type and time point are not known. CDR3s include the opening cysteine and the closing phenylalanine or tryptophan. Each record gives: V gene, clone size, CDR3 length, CDR3 protein. A clone size is listed for some rows: how often the clone was seen (once, few, many), or a class if it is expanded.

>TRBV4-1|-|17
CASSQEDSGTLQETQYF
>TRBV4-1|few|13
CASSQDAGQPQHF
>TRBV4-2|few|19
CASSRGQGMIALSTDTQYF
>TRBV6-5|-|16
CASSYGGRARTDTQYF
>TRBV4-1|few|15
CASSQGDWQGDEQYF
>TRBV18|few|19
CASSPRNAGLAGPTHEQFF
>TRBV4-1|-|13
CASSPEATYEQYF
>TRBV24-1|few|17
CATSGPVGQGANNEQFF
>TRBV20-1|-|13
CSASGGPEEGYTF
>TRBV5-4|few|14
CASSRDWNTGELFF
>TRBV4-1|-|14
CASSQAAGANVLTF
>TRBV7-9|-|13
CASSLVSHNEQFF
>TRBV19|-|15
CASSVLGTRSYEQYF
>TRBV5-1|-|16
CASSPSPTGASYEQYF
>TRBV30|-|12
CAWTRDYNEQFF
>TRBV5-1|few|15
CASSLAATSSGEQFF
>TRBV7-9|-|15
CASSLDQGSKNIQYF
>TRBV29-1|-|12
CSGDDGRETQYF
>TRBV7-9|many|13
CASSTRRGLGYTF
>TRBV13|-|17
CASSLHRVAGQGETQYF
>TRBV7-9|once|15
CASSFDGSGANVLTF
>TRBV20-1|-|14
CSARDPQANTEAFF
>TRBV6-8|-|18
CASSRSKKDREYNYGYTF
>TRBV12-3/TRBV12-4|many|12
CASSPLPNEQFF
>TRBV7-9|-|14
CASSLRSHVQKLFF
>TRBV2|few|18
CASRGIPGLNSGANVLTF
>TRBV18|-|15
CASSQLAGGFDEQFF
>TRBV19|few|15
CASTGTGLSNQPQHF